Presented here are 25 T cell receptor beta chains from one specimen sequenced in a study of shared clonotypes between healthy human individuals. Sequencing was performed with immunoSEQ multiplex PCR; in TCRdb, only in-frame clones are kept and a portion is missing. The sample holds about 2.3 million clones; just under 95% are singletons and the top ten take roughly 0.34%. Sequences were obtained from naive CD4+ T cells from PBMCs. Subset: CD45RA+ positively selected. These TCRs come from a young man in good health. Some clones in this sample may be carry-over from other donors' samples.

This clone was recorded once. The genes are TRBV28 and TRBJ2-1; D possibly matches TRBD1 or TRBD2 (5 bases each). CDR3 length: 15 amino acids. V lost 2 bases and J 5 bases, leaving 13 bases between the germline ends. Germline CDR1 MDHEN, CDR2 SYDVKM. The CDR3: CASSLVGWGNNEQFF. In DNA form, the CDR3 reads TGTGCCAGCAGTTTAGTGGGATGGGGGAACAATGAGCAGTTCTTC.

CDR3 coding DNA: TGTGCCAGCAGTCGCAGGGATGAAAAACTGTTTTTT. Translation: CASSRRDEKLFF. The V call is TRBV28, the J call TRBJ1-4, with a tentative D call TRBD1 (5 bases). The V gene's germline CDR1 is MDHEN and CDR2 SYDVKM. The CDR3 spans 12 residues. Trimming left V 5 bases short and J 6 bases short, with 7 bases between.

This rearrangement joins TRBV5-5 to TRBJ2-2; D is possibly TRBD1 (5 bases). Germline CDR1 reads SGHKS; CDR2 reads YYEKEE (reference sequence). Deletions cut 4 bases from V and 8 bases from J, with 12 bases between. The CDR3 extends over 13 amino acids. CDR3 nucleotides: TGTGCCAGCAGCAGATCAGGGTCAGGGGAGCTGTTTTTT. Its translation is CASSRSGSGELFF.

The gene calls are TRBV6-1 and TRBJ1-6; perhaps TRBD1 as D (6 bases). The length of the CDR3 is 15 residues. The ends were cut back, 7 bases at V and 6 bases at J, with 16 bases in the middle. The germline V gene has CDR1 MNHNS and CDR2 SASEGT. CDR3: CASIFVQGSNSPLHF. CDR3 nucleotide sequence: TGTGCCAGCATATTTGTGCAGGGGTCTAATTCACCCCTCCACTTT.

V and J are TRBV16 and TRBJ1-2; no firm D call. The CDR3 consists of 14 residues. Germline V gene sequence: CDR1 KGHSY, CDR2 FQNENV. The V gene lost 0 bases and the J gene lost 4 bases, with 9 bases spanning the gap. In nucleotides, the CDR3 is TGTGCCAGCAGCCAATCCGTGGGTGGCTATGGCTACACCTTC. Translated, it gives CASSQSVGGYGYTF.

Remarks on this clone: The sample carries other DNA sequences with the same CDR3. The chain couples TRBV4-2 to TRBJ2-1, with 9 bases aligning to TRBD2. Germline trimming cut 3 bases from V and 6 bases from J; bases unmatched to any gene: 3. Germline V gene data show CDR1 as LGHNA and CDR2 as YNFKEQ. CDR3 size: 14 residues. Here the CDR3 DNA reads TGTGCCAGCAGCCAGGTGACTAGCGGCAATGAGCAGTTCTTC. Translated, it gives CASSQVTSGNEQFF.

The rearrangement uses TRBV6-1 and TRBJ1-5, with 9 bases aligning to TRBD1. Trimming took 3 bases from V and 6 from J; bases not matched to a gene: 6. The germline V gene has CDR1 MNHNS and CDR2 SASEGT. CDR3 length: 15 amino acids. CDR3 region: CASSDLRQGGQPQHF. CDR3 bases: TGTGCCAGCAGTGATTTAAGACAGGGGGGTCAGCCCCAGCATTTT.

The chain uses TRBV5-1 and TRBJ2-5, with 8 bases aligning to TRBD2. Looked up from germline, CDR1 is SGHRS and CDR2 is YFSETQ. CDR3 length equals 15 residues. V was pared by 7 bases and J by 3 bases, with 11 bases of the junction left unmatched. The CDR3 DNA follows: TGCGCCAGCTATCCCGGGAGGGCGGTCGAAGAGACCCAGTACTTC. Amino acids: CASYPGRAVEETQYF.

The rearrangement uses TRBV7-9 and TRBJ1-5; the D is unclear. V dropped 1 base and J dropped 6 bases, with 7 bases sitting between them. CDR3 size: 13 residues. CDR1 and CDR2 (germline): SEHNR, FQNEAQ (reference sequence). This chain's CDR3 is CASSLDDRQPQHF. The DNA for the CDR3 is TGTGCCAGCAGCTTAGATGATCGTCAGCCCCAGCATTTT.

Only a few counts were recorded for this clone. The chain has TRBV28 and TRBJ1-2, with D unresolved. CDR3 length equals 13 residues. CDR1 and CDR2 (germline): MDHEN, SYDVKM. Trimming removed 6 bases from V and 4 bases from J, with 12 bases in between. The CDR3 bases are TGTGCCAGCAGCCGCGGAGCAGGCTATGGCTACACCTTC. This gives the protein CASSRGAGYGYTF.

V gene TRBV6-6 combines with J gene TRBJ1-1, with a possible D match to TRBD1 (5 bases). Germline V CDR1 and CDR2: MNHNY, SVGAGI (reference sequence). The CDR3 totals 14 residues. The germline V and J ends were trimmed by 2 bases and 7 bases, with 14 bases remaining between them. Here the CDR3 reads CASSYSQGRDEAFF. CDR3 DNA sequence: TGTGCCAGCAGTTACAGCCAGGGAAGAGATGAAGCTTTCTTT.

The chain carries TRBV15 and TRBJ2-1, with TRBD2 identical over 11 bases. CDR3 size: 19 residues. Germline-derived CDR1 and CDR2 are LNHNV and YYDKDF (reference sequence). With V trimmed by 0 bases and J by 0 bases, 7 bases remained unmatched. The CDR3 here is CATSRDKTSGKSSYNEQFF. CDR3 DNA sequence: TGTGCCACCAGCAGAGATAAGACTAGCGGGAAGAGCTCCTACAATGAGCAGTTCTTC. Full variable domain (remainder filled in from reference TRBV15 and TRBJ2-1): DAMVIQNPRYQVTQFGKPVTLSCSQTLNHNVMYWYQQKSSQAPKLLFHYYDKDFNNEADTPDNFQSRRPNTSFCFLDIRSPGLGDTAMYLCATSRDKTSGKSSYNEQFFGPGTRLTVL.

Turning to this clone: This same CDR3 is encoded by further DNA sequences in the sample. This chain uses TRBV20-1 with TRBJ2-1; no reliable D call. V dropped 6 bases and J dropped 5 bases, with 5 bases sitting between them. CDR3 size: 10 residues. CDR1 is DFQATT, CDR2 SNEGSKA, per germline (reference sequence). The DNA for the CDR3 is TGCAGTGCGTCTAACAATGAGCAGTTCTTC. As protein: CSASNNEQFF.

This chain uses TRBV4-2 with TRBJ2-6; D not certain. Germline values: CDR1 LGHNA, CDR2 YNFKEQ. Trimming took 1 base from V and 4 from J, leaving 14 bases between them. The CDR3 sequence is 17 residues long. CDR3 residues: CASSQGRRLWGANVLTF. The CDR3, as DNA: TGTGCCAGCAGCCAAGGACGACGGCTGTGGGGGGCCAACGTCCTGACTTTC.

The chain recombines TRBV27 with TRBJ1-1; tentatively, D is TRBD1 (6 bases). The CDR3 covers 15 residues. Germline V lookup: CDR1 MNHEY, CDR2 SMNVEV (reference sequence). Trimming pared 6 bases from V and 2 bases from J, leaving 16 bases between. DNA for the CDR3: TGTGCCAGCAGCAGCCCCAGGGGCCGAAACACTGAAGCTTTCTTT. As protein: CASSSPRGRNTEAFF.

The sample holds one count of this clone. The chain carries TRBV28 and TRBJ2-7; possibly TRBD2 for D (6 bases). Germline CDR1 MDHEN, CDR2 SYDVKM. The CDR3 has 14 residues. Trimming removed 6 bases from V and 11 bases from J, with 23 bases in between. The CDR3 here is CASRGGLSDPGEYF. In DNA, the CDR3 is TGTGCCAGCAGGGGCGGCCTCTCGGACCCGGGGGAGTACTTC.

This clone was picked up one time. This CDR3 is CATSRAPGGAGAGELFF. CDR3 in DNA: TGTGCCACCAGCAGAGCACCGGGAGGGGCTGGGGCCGGGGAGCTGTTTTTT. The rearrangement links TRBV15 to TRBJ2-2, with TRBD2 matching 8 bases. J was trimmed by 6 bases and V by 1 base; bases with no gene match: 10. Germline CDR1 LNHNV, CDR2 YYDKDF (reference sequence). The CDR3 is 17 amino acids.

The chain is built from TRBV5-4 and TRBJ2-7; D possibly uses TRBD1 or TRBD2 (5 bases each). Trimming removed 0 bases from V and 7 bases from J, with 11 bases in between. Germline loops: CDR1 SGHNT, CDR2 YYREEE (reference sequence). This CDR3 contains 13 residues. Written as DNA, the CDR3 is TGTGCCAGCAGCTTGGTCCCAGAGGGGGAGCAGTACTTC. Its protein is CASSLVPEGEQYF.

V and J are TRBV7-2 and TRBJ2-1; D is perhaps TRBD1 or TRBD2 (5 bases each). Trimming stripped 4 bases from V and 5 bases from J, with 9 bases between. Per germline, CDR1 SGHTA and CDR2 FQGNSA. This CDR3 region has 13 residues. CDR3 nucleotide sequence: TGTGCCAGCAGCTCGGGACGACACAATGAGCAGTTCTTC. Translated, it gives CASSSGRHNEQFF.

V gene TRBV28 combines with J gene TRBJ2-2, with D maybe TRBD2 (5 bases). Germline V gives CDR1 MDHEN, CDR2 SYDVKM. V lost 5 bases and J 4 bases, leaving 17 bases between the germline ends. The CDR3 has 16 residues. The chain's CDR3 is CASSIEGEPATGELFF. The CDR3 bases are TGTGCCAGCAGTATAGAGGGCGAGCCGGCCACCGGGGAGCTGTTTTTT.

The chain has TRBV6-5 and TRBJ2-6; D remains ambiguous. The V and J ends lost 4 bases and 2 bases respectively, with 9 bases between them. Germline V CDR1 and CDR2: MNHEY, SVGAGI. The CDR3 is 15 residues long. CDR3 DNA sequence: TGTGCCAGCAGTTCCTACAGTGCTGGGGCCAACGTCCTGACTTTC. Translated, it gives CASSSYSAGANVLTF.

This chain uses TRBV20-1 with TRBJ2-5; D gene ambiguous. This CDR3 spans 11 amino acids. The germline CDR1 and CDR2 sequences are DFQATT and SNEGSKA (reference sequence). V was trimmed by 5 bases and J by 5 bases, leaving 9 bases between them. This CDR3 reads CSARPRETQYF. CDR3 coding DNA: TGCAGTGCTCGCCCCCGGGAGACCCAGTACTTC.

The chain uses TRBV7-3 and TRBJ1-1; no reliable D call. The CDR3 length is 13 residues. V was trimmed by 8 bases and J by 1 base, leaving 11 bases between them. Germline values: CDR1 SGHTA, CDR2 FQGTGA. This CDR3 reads CASRVAGNTEAFF. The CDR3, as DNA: TGTGCCAGCCGTGTGGCGGGGAACACTGAAGCTTTCTTT.

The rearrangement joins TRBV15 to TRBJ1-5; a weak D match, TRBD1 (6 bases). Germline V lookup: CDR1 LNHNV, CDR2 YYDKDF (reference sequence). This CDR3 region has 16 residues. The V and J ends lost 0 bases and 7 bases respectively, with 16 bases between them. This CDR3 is CATSRDGSGVGQPQHF. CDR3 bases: TGTGCCACCAGCAGAGATGGTTCAGGGGTTGGACAGCCCCAGCATTTT.

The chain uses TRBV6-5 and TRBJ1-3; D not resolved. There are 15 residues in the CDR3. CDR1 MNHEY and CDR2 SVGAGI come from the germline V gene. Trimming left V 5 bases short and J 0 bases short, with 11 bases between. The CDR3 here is CASSRTLSSGNTIYF. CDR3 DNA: TGTGCCAGCAGTCGGACGTTGAGCTCTGGAAACACCATATATTTT.